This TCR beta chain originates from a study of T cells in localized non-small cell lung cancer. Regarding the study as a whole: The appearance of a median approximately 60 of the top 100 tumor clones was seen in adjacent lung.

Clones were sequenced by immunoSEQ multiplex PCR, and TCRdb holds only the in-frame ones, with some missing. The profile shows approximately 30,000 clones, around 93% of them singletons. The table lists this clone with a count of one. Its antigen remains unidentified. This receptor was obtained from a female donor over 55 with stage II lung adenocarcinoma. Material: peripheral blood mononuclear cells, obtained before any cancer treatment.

CDR3 in amino acids: CASSQKGHRMASSPLHF. As DNA, the CDR3 is TGTGCCAGCAGCCAGAAGGGACACAGAATGGCCTCGTCACCCCTCCACTTT. The chain uses TRBV14 and TRBJ1-6; D is possibly TRBD1 (6 bases). The CDR3 extends over 17 amino acids. The germline V gene has CDR1 SGHDN and CDR2 FVKESK. The ends were cut back, 3 bases at V and 10 bases at J, with 22 bases in the middle.